This TCR beta chain was profiled in a study of beta chain features in type 1 diabetes. Points on this clone: Its antigen is unidentified.

The whole isolated RNA underwent reverse transcription, so sequencing captured expressed TCRB transcripts. The study sequenced naive, central memory and regulatory T cell samples to an average of about 3.8 million reads. The repertoire was sequenced with immunoSEQ multiplex PCR; TCRdb's copy has only in-frame clones and lacks some. The table has around 280,000 clones, approximately 16% seen once. Stem cell-like memory, regulatory, central memory and naive CD4+ cells were sorted via CD45RO/CCR7/CD25/CD127/CD95/CD27. Study results and limitations: Compared to healthy donors, patients appeared to have naive, central memory and Treg TCRB repertoires that were more alike. For Type 1 diabetes patients, all four CD4+ subsets carried TCRB CDR3s that were moderately but significantly shorter. Junctions at VDJ sites from type 1 diabetes patients had fewer insertions and more deletions.

This clonotype was sampled from a man between 18 and 29 years old with type 1 diabetes. The sequencing sample was made of naive CD4+ T cells from blood.

Here the CDR3 reads CAWSEITNYGYTF. CDR3 in DNA: TGTGCCTGGAGCGAGATTACTAACTATGGCTACACCTTC. The rearrangement links TRBV30 to TRBJ1-2; D call uncertain. V shed 3 bases and J shed 0 bases, with 8 bases lying between them. The CDR3 has 13 amino acids. Germline CDR1 and CDR2: GTSNPN and SVGIG (reference sequence).